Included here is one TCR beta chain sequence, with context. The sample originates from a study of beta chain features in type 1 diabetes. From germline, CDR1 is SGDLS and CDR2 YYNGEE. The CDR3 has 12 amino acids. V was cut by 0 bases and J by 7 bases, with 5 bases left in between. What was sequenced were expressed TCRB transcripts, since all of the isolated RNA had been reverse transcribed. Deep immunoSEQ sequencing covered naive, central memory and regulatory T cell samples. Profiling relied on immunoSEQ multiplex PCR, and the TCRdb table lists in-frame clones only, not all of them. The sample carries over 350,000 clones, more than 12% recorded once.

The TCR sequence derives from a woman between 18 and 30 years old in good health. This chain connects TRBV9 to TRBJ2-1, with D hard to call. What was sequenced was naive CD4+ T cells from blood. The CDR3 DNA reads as TGTGCCAGCAGCGTAGATCTGAATGAGCAGTTCTTC. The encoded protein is CASSVDLNEQFF. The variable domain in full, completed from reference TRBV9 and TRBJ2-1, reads DSGVTQTPKHLITATGQRVTLRCSPRSGDLSVYWYQQSLDQGLQFLIQYYNGEERAKGNILERFSAQQFPDLHSELNLSSLELGDSALYFCASSVDLNEQFFGPGTRLTVL.